These 15 T cell receptor beta chains came from one sample sequenced in a study of T cell responses to AZD1222 COVID-19 vaccine. The assay was immunoSEQ multiplex PCR, and TCRdb's table has in-frame clones only and misses some. Among 100,000 to 150,000 clones listed, more than 80% were seen once. This specimen was peripheral blood, taken on day 0 of AZD1222 vaccination. The receptors were sampled from an adult in good health.

This clone was observed once. The V gene is TRBV6-5, the J gene TRBJ2-5; 8 bases line up with TRBD1. J gave up 2 bases and V 2 bases, and 7 bases lay outside the gene matches. Germline CDR1 MNHEY, CDR2 SVGAGI. The CDR3 covers 16 residues. In DNA form, the CDR3 reads TGTGCCAGCAGTTACACCTGGGACAGGCCTCAAGAGACCCAGTACTTC. It specifies CASSYTWDRPQETQYF.

The chain uses TRBV9 and TRBJ2-7; D may be TRBD1 (5 bases). Trimming removed 3 bases from V and 7 bases from J, with 20 bases in between. Germline V gene sequence: CDR1 SGDLS, CDR2 YYNGEE. CDR3 length equals 15 residues. The CDR3 DNA reads TGTGCCAGCAGCGCAAGTGGGGCAGGGTATCTGGAGCAGTACTTC. Protein product: CASSASGAGYLEQYF.

The table lists this clone with a count of one. V and J are TRBV7-4 and TRBJ2-1, with D perhaps being TRBD1 or TRBD2 (5 bases each). The germline V gene has CDR1 SGHVT and CDR2 SQSDAQ. The CDR3 extends over 14 amino acids. Between the trimmed V and J ends, which lost 2 bases and 7 bases, there was a span of 12 bases. The CDR3 is CASSLIGETNEQFF. In nucleotides, the CDR3 is TGTGCCAGCAGCTTAATAGGGGAGACGAATGAGCAGTTCTTC.

The V call is TRBV7-9, the J call TRBJ1-4; D not resolved. There are 16 residues in the CDR3. In germline, CDR1 is SEHNR, CDR2 FQNEAQ (reference sequence). Trimming shortened V by 5 bases and J by 2 bases, and 15 bases separated the two germline ends. The CDR3 region is CASSTSLGRTNEKLFF. The CDR3 nucleotides are TGTGCCAGCAGCACCTCGCTCGGGCGGACTAATGAAAAACTGTTTTTT.

The rearrangement uses TRBV24-1 and TRBJ1-1; 7 bases agree with TRBD1. This CDR3 has 16 residues. The trim removed 8 bases at V and 1 base at J, leaving 12 bases unmatched. Germline CDR1 reads KGHDR; CDR2 reads SFDVKD. The CDR3 reads CATTRLYRDRNTEAFF. The DNA of the CDR3 is TGTGCCACCACGAGACTTTACAGGGACAGGAACACTGAAGCTTTCTTT.

The count of this clone is one. The chain uses TRBV30 and TRBJ1-5; D uncertain. This CDR3 comprises 15 residues. The V gene lost 1 base and the J gene lost 3 bases, with 13 bases spanning the gap. Germline V CDR1 and CDR2: GTSNPN, SVGIG (reference sequence). CDR3 amino acids: CAWSGAASINQPQHF. CDR3 nucleotide sequence: TGTGCCTGGAGTGGGGCGGCGTCTATCAATCAGCCCCAGCATTTT.

The V and J genes are TRBV28 and TRBJ1-4; 7 bases agree with TRBD1. The germline V gene encodes CDR1 MDHEN and CDR2 SYDVKM. CDR3 length equals 14 residues. The J segment lost 6 bases and the V segment lost 5 bases, leaving 6 bases of the junction unmatched. CDR3 loop: CASSRGQWYEKLFF. Written as DNA, the CDR3 is TGTGCCAGCAGTCGGGGACAGTGGTATGAAAAACTGTTTTTT.

The rearrangement links TRBV6-5 to TRBJ1-2; tentatively, D is TRBD1 (5 bases). Germline assignment: CDR1 MNHEY and CDR2 SVGAGI. The CDR3 has 14 residues. V was pared by 6 bases and J by 5 bases, with 16 bases between. Here the CDR3 reads CASRLTGTAYGYTF. The CDR3 DNA is TGTGCCAGCAGACTTACGGGGACGGCTTATGGCTACACCTTC.

The chain has TRBV19 and TRBJ2-5; 9 nucleotides agree with TRBD2. CDR1 LNHDA and CDR2 SQIVND come from the germline V gene (reference sequence). This CDR3 is built from 16 residues. The trim removed 3 bases at V and 2 bases at J, leaving 7 bases unmatched. CDR3 DNA: TGTGCCAGTAGTATGTGGCCTAGCGGGACACAAGAGACCCAGTACTTC. Protein sequence: CASSMWPSGTQETQYF. Combining the CDR3 with reference TRBV19 and TRBJ2-5 gives the whole variable domain DGGITQSPKYLFRKEGQNVTLSCEQNLNHDAMYWYRQDPGQGLRLIYYSQIVNDFQKGDIAEGYSVSREKKESFPLTVTSAQKNPTAFYLCASSMWPSGTQETQYFGPGTRLLVL.

The chain joins TRBV11-2 to TRBJ2-3; 10 bases align to TRBD2. V was pared by 5 bases and J by 5 bases, with 10 bases of the junction left unmatched. The length of the CDR3 is 16 residues. The V gene's germline CDR1 is SGHAT and CDR2 FQNNGV. This chain's CDR3 is CASSPLAGAFKDTQYF. The CDR3, as DNA: TGTGCCAGCAGCCCGCTAGCGGGAGCATTTAAAGATACGCAGTATTTT.

The chain uses TRBV2 and TRBJ1-1; D is possibly TRBD1 (5 bases). V was trimmed by 8 bases and J by 4 bases, leaving 17 bases between them. The germline CDR1 and CDR2 sequences are SNHLY and FYNNEI. CDR3 size: 14 residues. The CDR3, as DNA: TGTGCCAGCGCGTCAGGGTTCGGTGCCACTGAAGCTTTCTTT. This translates into CASASGFGATEAFF. The whole variable domain, filled in from reference TRBV2 and TRBJ1-1, reads EPEVTQTPSHQVTQMGQEVILRCVPISNHLYFYWYRQILGQKVEFLVSFYNNEISEKSEIFDDQFSVERPDGSNFTLKIRSTKLEDSAMYFCASASGFGATEAFFGQGTRLTVV.

V gene TRBV9 combines with J gene TRBJ1-6; D remains unclear. Per the germline V gene, CDR1 is SGDLS and CDR2 is YYNGEE. Deletions cut 0 bases from V and 5 bases from J, with 9 bases between. The CDR3 spans 15 residues. CDR3 bases: TGTGCCAGCAGCGTAGCTATGGCAGATAATTCACCCCTCCACTTT. Translated, it gives CASSVAMADNSPLHF.

This chain connects TRBV9 to TRBJ1-2, with D uncertain. The CDR3 has 17 amino acids. V was clipped by 0 bases and J by 0 bases, with 15 bases between them. CDR1 is SGDLS and CDR2 is YYNGEE in the germline V gene. The CDR3 sequence: CASSVGGLLTANYGYTF. The CDR3 nucleotides are TGTGCCAGCAGCGTAGGGGGTCTCCTCACAGCTAACTATGGCTACACCTTC.

This chain uses TRBV25-1 with TRBJ1-5; D may be TRBD1 (5 bases). Trimming cost V 1 base and J 6 bases, with 7 bases left between them. The CDR3 spans 13 residues. In germline, CDR1 is MGHDK, CDR2 SYGVNS. CDR3 region: CASSEFGGQPQHF. Here the CDR3 DNA reads TGTGCCAGCAGTGAATTTGGGGGTCAGCCCCAGCATTTT.

The CDR3 here is CASSLFPVYTEAFF. CDR3 coding DNA: TGTGCCAGCAGTTTATTTCCTGTGTACACTGAAGCTTTCTTT. This chain uses TRBV27 with TRBJ1-1; no firm D call. Trimming took 1 base from V and 3 from J, leaving 9 bases between them. CDR1 is MNHEY, CDR2 SMNVEV, per germline (reference sequence). The length of the CDR3 is 14 residues.